This TCR beta chain was sequenced for a study of blood T cells in healthy people across ages. A few counts support this clonotype. Trimming stripped 5 bases from V and 0 bases from J, with 8 bases between. Looked up from germline, CDR1 is KGHSH and CDR2 is LQKENI. The CDR3 runs to 13 residues. For the second PCR, which ran for roughly 7 to 11 cycles, a sample-barcoded 5' primer and a J-beta primer mix were used. TCRdb reprocessed the 5' RACE reads via MiXCR and lists one record per CDR3 protein. The sample lists some 900,000 distinct CDR3 sequences, approximately 49% occurring once. The source material was blood. The rearrangement joins TRBV18 to TRBJ2-7; D is unresolved. The clonotype comes from a man aged 30 to 45 in good health. The CDR3 nucleotides are TGTGCCAGCTCAACGACACCCTCCTACGAGCAGTACTTC. It specifies CASSTTPSYEQYF.